The 13 T cell receptor beta chains below were found in one sample sequenced in a study of molecular identifiers for immune sequencing clone quantification. TCRdb reanalysed the PCR reads using MiXCR and keeps one entry per CDR3 protein. This table has 250,000 to 350,000 distinct CDR3 sequences, 20% to 25% appearing once. Sequenced material: naive CD8+ T cells from blood, with Jurkat cell RNA spiked in. Subset specified: FACS-sorted CD8+CD4-CCR7+CD45RA+ naive T cells. These receptors all stem from a human donor in good health. Some libraries in this study had Jurkat cell RNA spiked in.

This clonotype showed up many times. V gene TRBV29-1 combines with J gene TRBJ2-3, with D possibly being TRBD2 (5 bases). The V gene's germline CDR1 is SQVTM and CDR2 ANQGSEA. The CDR3 is made up of 13 amino acids. Trimming pared 0 bases from V and 6 bases from J, leaving 10 bases between. DNA for the CDR3: TGCAGCGTTGAAGAAGAGGAGGCGGATACGCAGTATTTT. It codes for CSVEEEEADTQYF.

This clonotype was seen at least ten times. In nucleotides, the CDR3 is TGCGCCAGCAGCCCCAGGGGGCAAAACACTGAAGCTTTCTTT. Protein: CASSPRGQNTEAFF. This chain links TRBV4-1 with TRBJ1-1; TRBD1 agrees at 8 bases. The CDR3 spans 14 residues. The junction had 3 bases not matched to a gene; V was cut back by 4 bases and J by 2 bases. Germline V CDR1 and CDR2: MGHRA, YSYEKL.

The rearrangement joins TRBV6-5 to TRBJ1-3; D is undetermined. This CDR3 has 13 amino acids. V was pared by 4 bases and J by 0 bases, with 4 bases between. The germline V gene has CDR1 MNHEY and CDR2 SVGAGI. The CDR3 bases are TGTGCCAGCAGTTTGACCTCTGGAAACACCATATATTTT. Amino acid sequence: CASSLTSGNTIYF.

In its sample, this clonotype was seen a few times. The chain recombines TRBV3-1 with TRBJ2-5; 9 nucleotides line up with TRBD1. Looked up from germline, CDR1 is LGHDT and CDR2 is YNNKEL (reference sequence). V lost 3 bases, J lost 1 base, and 9 bases stayed unmatched. This CDR3 has 17 amino acids. As DNA, the CDR3 is TGTGCCAGCAGCCAGGACCCGGGACAGGGAATCCAAGAGACCCAGTACTTC. Its protein product is CASSQDPGQGIQETQYF.

At least ten counts were recorded for this clonotype. The chain couples TRBV15 to TRBJ2-3, with D tentatively TRBD2 (5 bases). V dropped 1 base and J dropped 4 bases, with 21 bases sitting between them. The CDR3 loop spans 18 amino acids. Germline CDR1 and CDR2: LNHNV and YYDKDF (reference sequence). As DNA, the CDR3 is TGTGCCACCAGCAGAGGCCCCTCGGGAAGGTACGGATCAGATACGCAGTATTTT. Its protein product is CATSRGPSGRYGSDTQYF.

The V call is TRBV9, the J call TRBJ2-2; 7 positions agree with TRBD1. Germline V lookup: CDR1 SGDLS, CDR2 YYNGEE. Trimming took 2 bases from V and 5 from J; bases not matched to a gene: 12. The CDR3 loop spans 17 amino acids. The CDR3 DNA is TGTGCCAGCAGCGTCCCAAGGGACAGAGGGTCTACCGGGGAGCTGTTTTTT. Protein sequence: CASSVPRDRGSTGELFF.

This clonotype showed up many times. The chain uses TRBV11-1 and TRBJ2-7; D perhaps matches TRBD2 (6 bases). The CDR3 extends over 16 amino acids. Between the trimmed V and J ends, which lost 4 bases and 7 bases, there was a span of 23 bases. CDR1 and CDR2 (germline): SGHAT, FQDESV (reference sequence). CDR3 amino acids: CASSSSRRDWLREQYF. DNA of the CDR3: TGTGCCAGCAGCTCATCACGGCGGGACTGGCTTCGGGAGCAGTACTTC.

A remark on this clonotype: This may stem from a read error, because a much larger clone lies one nucleotide away. V gene TRBV29-1 combines with J gene TRBJ2-2; TRBD1 matches 7 bases. Trimming took 6 bases from V and 6 from J; bases not matched to a gene: 7. CDR1 is SQVTM and CDR2 is ANQGSEA in the germline V gene. This CDR3 is 13 amino acids long. Here the CDR3 DNA reads TGCAGCGTCTATCGACAGGGCGCCGGGGAGCTGTTTTTT. Translation: CSVYRQGAGELFF.

This clonotype was picked up many times. This rearrangement joins TRBV4-1 to TRBJ2-4; D remains ambiguous. V was cut by 0 bases and J by 8 bases, with 11 bases left in between. Germline CDR1 and CDR2: MGHRA and YSYEKL. The CDR3 runs 14 residues. The CDR3 loop is CASSQEEAGDIQYF. CDR3 nucleotides: TGCGCCAGCAGCCAAGAAGAGGCAGGTGACATTCAGTACTTC.

To note about this clonotype: Compared with germline, one end of the junction differs, possibly owing to a read error. The chain is built from TRBV7-4 and TRBJ1-1; 8 nucleotides align to TRBD1. Germline V gene lookup returns CDR1 SGHVT and CDR2 SQSDAQ. This CDR3 is 15 amino acids long. CDR3 protein: CASSPFRGLDTEAFF. The DNA of the CDR3 is TGTGCCAGCAGCCCCTTCAGGGGGCTAGACACTGAGGCTTTCTTT.

The chain couples TRBV29-1 to TRBJ2-1; 8 bases agree with TRBD2. The germline V gene encodes CDR1 SQVTM and CDR2 ANQGSEA. The CDR3 extends over 13 amino acids. V shed 5 bases and J 7 bases; nucleotides not matched to a gene: 7. In nucleotides, the CDR3 is TGCAGCGTTATTAGCGGGATTAAAAATGAGCAGTTCTTC. Encoded protein: CSVISGIKNEQFF.

Many counts were recorded for this clonotype. This sequence joins TRBV27 and TRBJ2-7; a possible D gene is TRBD2 (5 bases). The CDR3 extends over 14 amino acids. Germline loops: CDR1 MNHEY, CDR2 SMNVEV (reference sequence). V was cut by 4 bases and J by 3 bases, with 13 bases left in between. The CDR3 region has the DNA TGTGCCAGCAGTTCTGGGCGGGTCCTCTACGAGCAGTACTTC. Its protein is CASSSGRVLYEQYF.

J is TRBJ2-1 and V is TRBV27; D is unclear. This CDR3 contains 15 residues. Trimming left V 7 bases short and J 0 bases short, with 13 bases between. The V gene's germline CDR1 is MNHEY and CDR2 SMNVEV (reference sequence). CDR3 protein: CASNQAPISYNEQFF. CDR3 in DNA: TGTGCCAGCAACCAAGCGCCCATCTCCTACAATGAGCAGTTCTTC.